One sample yielded the 22 T cell receptor beta chains listed below, sequenced in a study of PD-L1 blockade in urothelial cancer. Only in-frame clones appear in the TCRdb table, and some are missing; sequencing was by immunoSEQ multiplex PCR. The sample records roughly 67,000 clones, 70% to 90% being singletons. Indicated time point: pretreatment peripheral blood. The sequencing used PBMCs, collected around atezolizumab (anti-PD-L1) treatment. These receptor sequences come from a man aged 60 to 75 with urothelial cancer.

The rearrangement uses TRBV19 and TRBJ2-5, with TRBD1 matching over 7 bases. The V gene's germline CDR1 is LNHDA and CDR2 SQIVND (reference sequence). Losses at the gene ends were 6 bases for V and 1 base for J; bases not matched to a gene: 8. CDR3 length equals 15 residues. The CDR3 reads CASSRDREAQETQYF. The DNA for the CDR3 is TGTGCCAGTAGCAGAGACAGGGAAGCCCAAGAGACCCAGTACTTC.

The V gene is TRBV7-2, the J gene TRBJ2-5; D perhaps matches TRBD2 (7 bases). The V gene's germline CDR1 is SGHTA and CDR2 FQGNSA. The CDR3 sequence is 15 residues long. Trimming removed 7 bases at V and 5 bases at J, with 20 bases between. CDR3 bases: TGTGCCAGCACCAAAACCCGGGGGCGGGGGGAGACCCAGTACTTC. Its translation is CASTKTRGRGETQYF.

The DNA for the CDR3 is TGTGCCAGCAGTGAATCGCATTGGGGACAACCCTACAATGAGCAGTTCTTC. It is translated as CASSESHWGQPYNEQFF. The chain uses TRBV6-1 and TRBJ2-1, with a weak D call TRBD1 (6 bases). The V end lost 2 bases, the J end lost 2 bases, and 16 bases lay between the germline ends. Germline V gene sequence: CDR1 MNHNS, CDR2 SASEGT. The CDR3 totals 17 residues.

The chain uses TRBV6-6 and TRBJ2-2, with unresolved D. The CDR3 consists of 14 residues. The germline V and J ends were trimmed by 2 bases and 7 bases, with 11 bases remaining between them. Germline values: CDR1 MNHNY, CDR2 SVGAGI (reference sequence). The CDR3 DNA is TGTGCCAGCAGTTACCAAACACGAGGCGGGGAGCTGTTTTTT. Residues: CASSYQTRGGELFF.

The chain employs TRBV6-6 and TRBJ2-5; 9 bases fit TRBD2. The V and J ends lost 6 bases and 1 base, in that order; junction bases with no gene match: 3. The length of the CDR3 is 14 residues. The germline CDR1 and CDR2 sequences are MNHNY and SVGAGI (reference sequence). CDR3 coding DNA: TGTGCCAGCAGCAGAGCGGGGGGCCAAGAGACCCAGTACTTC. It is translated as CASSRAGGQETQYF.

J is TRBJ2-7 and V is TRBV4-1, with 9 bases lining up with TRBD1. V lost 5 bases and J lost 0; bases outside the gene matches: 2. Germline V lookup: CDR1 MGHRA, CDR2 YSYEKL. The CDR3 sequence is 14 residues long. CDR3 DNA: TGCGCCAGCAGCGGGACAGGGTCCTCCTACGAGCAGTACTTC. The encoded protein is CASSGTGSSYEQYF.

This chain connects TRBV7-2 to TRBJ2-5; D remains ambiguous. CDR1 SGHTA and CDR2 FQGNSA come from the germline V gene. This CDR3 contains 15 residues. Trimming cost V 0 bases and J 5 bases, with 13 bases left between them. This CDR3 reads CASSLAFSGYETQYF. For the CDR3, the DNA is TGTGCCAGCAGCTTAGCCTTTTCCGGGTACGAGACCCAGTACTTC.

The gene calls are TRBV28 and TRBJ1-5; D ambiguous. Germline V gene sequence: CDR1 MDHEN, CDR2 SYDVKM. Trimming removed 7 bases at V and 5 bases at J, with 18 bases between. This CDR3 is built from 15 residues. The CDR3: CASKTLERVDQPQHF. CDR3 sequence (DNA): TGTGCCAGCAAAACCCTGGAGAGGGTGGATCAGCCCCAGCATTTT.

This sequence joins TRBV7-8 and TRBJ2-3; possible D gene TRBD1, 6 bases. V was pared by 1 base and J by 6 bases, with 11 bases between. Germline V gene sequence: CDR1 SGHVS, CDR2 FQNEAQ. The CDR3 loop spans 14 amino acids. The CDR3 loop is CASSLGTVWDTQYF. In DNA form, the CDR3 reads TGTGCCAGCAGCTTAGGGACAGTCTGGGATACGCAGTATTTT.

This chain connects TRBV5-1 to TRBJ1-4; 8 bases match TRBD1. This CDR3 is 14 amino acids long. Germline CDR1 reads SGHRS; CDR2 reads YFSETQ. Trimming cost V 8 bases and J 4 bases; bases outside gene matches: 7. The chain's CDR3 is CASGQGGGNEKLFF. The CDR3 nucleotides read TGCGCCAGTGGACAGGGTGGAGGTAATGAAAAACTGTTTTTT.

The rearrangement uses TRBV19 and TRBJ1-3, with D perhaps TRBD1 (5 bases). The germline V and J ends were trimmed by 3 bases and 2 bases, with 8 bases remaining between them. The CDR3 sequence is 14 residues long. Per germline, CDR1 LNHDA and CDR2 SQIVND (reference sequence). This chain's CDR3 is CASSMAGTGNTIYF. The CDR3 nucleotides read TGTGCCAGTAGTATGGCAGGGACTGGAAACACCATATATTTT.

V usage is TRBV19 and J usage is TRBJ1-2, with 7 bases matching TRBD1. From germline, CDR1 is LNHDA and CDR2 SQIVND (reference sequence). This CDR3 is 13 amino acids long. The ends lost 5 bases at V and 8 bases at J; junction bases unmatched: 8. CDR3 in DNA: TGTGCCAGTAGTGTGGGACAGTCTGACGGCTACACCTTC. Its protein is CASSVGQSDGYTF.

The chain is built from TRBV9 and TRBJ2-2; 9 bases map to TRBD2. Looked up from germline, CDR1 is SGDLS and CDR2 is YYNGEE. This CDR3 comprises 16 residues. V trimming: 0 bases; J trimming: 7 bases; junction bases outside the gene matches: 7. CDR3 DNA: TGTGCCAGCAGCGTAGTGGAGCTAGCGGGGATCGGGGAGCTGTTTTTT. Translation: CASSVVELAGIGELFF.

The chain recombines TRBV7-8 with TRBJ1-2; D is possibly TRBD1 (5 bases). Germline V gene data show CDR1 as SGHVS and CDR2 as FQNEAQ. V shed 4 bases and J shed 1 base, with 7 bases lying between them. The CDR3 totals 13 residues. This CDR3 reads CASSSDSNYGYTF. The CDR3 nucleotides are TGTGCCAGCAGCTCCGACAGTAACTATGGCTACACCTTC.

V is TRBV4-2 and J is TRBJ1-5; no reliable D call. CDR1 and CDR2 (germline): LGHNA, YNFKEQ. This CDR3 contains 14 residues. With 1 base removed from V and 4 bases from J, the gap between germline ends came to 8 bases. The CDR3 reads CASSQVTANQPQHF. The CDR3, as DNA: TGTGCCAGCAGCCAAGTTACAGCTAATCAGCCCCAGCATTTT.

This chain links TRBV5-4 with TRBJ2-2; 14 positions agree with TRBD2. Germline V lookup: CDR1 SGHNT, CDR2 YYREEE (reference sequence). Germline trimming cut 4 bases from V and 5 bases from J; bases unmatched to any gene: 4. CDR3 size: 16 residues. The CDR3 region is CASSTGLAGGTGELFF. CDR3 nucleotides: TGTGCCAGCAGCACCGGACTAGCGGGGGGAACCGGGGAGCTGTTTTTT.

The rearrangement uses TRBV7-3 and TRBJ2-3; 8 bases align to TRBD1. Per the germline V gene, CDR1 is SGHTA and CDR2 is FQGTGA. The CDR3 is 14 amino acids. J lost 5 bases, V lost 5 bases, and 6 bases had no gene match. In DNA, the CDR3 is TGTGCCAGCAGCGCGCAGGGGGCGCGAGATACGCAGTATTTT. Translated: CASSAQGARDTQYF. Full variable domain (outside the CDR3, taken from reference TRBV7-3 and TRBJ2-3): GAGVSQTPSNKVTEKGKYVELRCDPISGHTALYWYRQSLGQGPEFLIYFQGTGAADDSGLPNDRFFAVRPEGSVSTLKIQRTERGDSAVYLCASSAQGARDTQYFGPGTRLTVL.

J is TRBJ2-3 and V is TRBV28; TRBD2 aligns across 8 bases. J gave up 4 bases and V 3 bases, and 9 bases lay outside the gene matches. Germline assignment: CDR1 MDHEN and CDR2 SYDVKM. The CDR3 length is 16 residues. The CDR3 loop is CASSFHRGGPADTQYF. The DNA of the CDR3 is TGTGCCAGCAGTTTCCACCGGGGGGGGCCGGCAGATACGCAGTATTTT.

This clone appeared a single time. The genes are TRBV7-9 and TRBJ1-2; D unresolved. Trimming cost V 0 bases and J 1 base, with 15 bases left between them. This CDR3 spans 17 amino acids. Germline assignment: CDR1 SEHNR and CDR2 FQNEAQ (reference sequence). The CDR3 DNA sequence: TGTGCCAGCAGCTTAGCGCTCGGAGGCTCAATTAACTATGGCTACACCTTC. Translated: CASSLALGGSINYGYTF.

The genes are TRBV25-1 and TRBJ1-1, with TRBD1 as a possible D gene (5 bases). Trimming removed 6 bases at V and 0 bases at J, with 8 bases between. This CDR3 comprises 13 residues. Germline values: CDR1 MGHDK, CDR2 SYGVNS. The CDR3 spells CASSARVNTEAFF. In DNA, the CDR3 is TGTGCCAGCAGCGCCAGGGTGAACACTGAAGCTTTCTTT.

A note on this clone: This sample also contains other DNA sequences that code for the same CDR3. V usage is TRBV5-1 and J usage is TRBJ2-5; the D gene is possibly TRBD2 (5 bases). The CDR3 extends over 13 amino acids. The V end lost 0 bases, the J end lost 5 bases, and 8 bases lay between the germline ends. CDR1 and CDR2 (germline): SGHRS, YFSETQ. The CDR3 nucleotides read TGCGCCAGCAGCTTGGGAGGCGGGGAGACCCAGTACTTC. It translates to CASSLGGGETQYF.

This rearrangement joins TRBV4-2 to TRBJ1-2; D gene ambiguous. The ends were cut back, 1 base at V and 3 bases at J, with 9 bases in the middle. The CDR3 sequence is 14 residues long. Germline values: CDR1 LGHNA, CDR2 YNFKEQ. This chain's CDR3 is CASSQGGQDYGYTF. As DNA, the CDR3 is TGTGCCAGCAGCCAAGGAGGGCAGGACTATGGCTACACCTTC.